These T cell receptor beta chains were read from a single sample in a study of blood T cell repertoires in COVID-19. Sequenced by immunoSEQ multiplex PCR; TCRdb stores in-frame clones only, minus some. The profile shows around 30,000 clones, roughly four fifths of them singletons. Material: peripheral blood. The receptors here all came from a woman aged 80 or older with acute or convalescent COVID-19. Both conserved end residues are part of each CDR3. Fields, in order: J gene, V gene, D gene, clone size, CDR3 DNA, CDR3 protein. A D gene is named only where the DNA matches it firmly. Only part of the rows carry a size: once, few, many, or a class if the clone is expanded.

TRBJ2-1	TRBV6-2/TRBV6-3	TRBD2	NA	TGTGCCAGCAGTTCGCTCCTGGGTGGGGACTATTCCTACAATGAGCAGTTCTTC	CASSSLLGGDYSYNEQFF
TRBJ2-2	TRBV7-3	NA	NA	TGTGCCAGCAGCCAATCCCCCGGACTAACCGGGGAGCTGTTTTTT	CASSQSPGLTGELFF
TRBJ1-1	TRBV24-1	NA	NA	TGTGCCACCAGTGCCCCTGGGGAGGGTGCGGGCACTGAAGCTTTCTTT	CATSAPGEGAGTEAFF
TRBJ2-7	TRBV15	NA	NA	TGTGCCACCAGCAGAGGAGGAACACCCTACGAGCAGTACTTC	CATSRGGTPYEQYF
TRBJ2-3	TRBV28	TRBD1	NA	TGTGCCAGCAGTTTCGGGGACAGGGGGTTAGATACGCAGTATTTT	CASSFGDRGLDTQYF
TRBJ2-1	TRBV11-3	TRBD2	NA	TGTGCCAGCAGCTTAATAGCGGGGTCCTACAATGAGCAGTTCTTC	CASSLIAGSYNEQFF
TRBJ2-7	TRBV10-3	NA	NA	TGTGCCACTCAGGGGACCGACTACGAGCAGTACTTC	CATQGTDYEQYF
TRBJ1-1	TRBV28	NA	NA	TGTGCCAGTAACCCGTGGGGTAGCGCTGAAGCTTTCTTT	CASNPWGSAEAFF
TRBJ2-4	TRBV4-3	TRBD2	NA	TGCGCCAGCAGCCATGGACTAGCAGCAAAAAACATTCAGTACTTC	CASSHGLAAKNIQYF
TRBJ1-4	TRBV2	NA	NA	TGTGCCAGCAGTGCGCAAGGGGGAAAGAATGAAAAACTGTTTTTT	CASSAQGGKNEKLFF
TRBJ1-2	TRBV25-1	NA	NA	TGTGCCAGCAGTTTCCGGGGTGGGGATCGCGGCTACACCTTC	CASSFRGGDRGYTF
TRBJ1-5	TRBV9	NA	NA	TGTGCCAGCAGCCCCGAAGACGGCAGAGCGTGGCCCCAGCATTTT	CASSPEDGRAWPQHF
TRBJ2-3	TRBV9	TRBD2	once	TGTGCCAGCAGCGCAGAGGGCGGGGGTCCTTTCTACACAGATACGCAGTATTTT	CASSAEGGGPFYTDTQYF
TRBJ1-3	TRBV5-6	TRBD1	NA	TGTGCCAGCAACGGACAGGGTGCAAACACCATATATTTT	CASNGQGANTIYF
TRBJ2-7	TRBV11-2	NA	few	TGTGCCAGCAGCTTAGAACTACCCTTGGAGCAGTACTTC	CASSLELPLEQYF
TRBJ1-3	TRBV7-9	NA	NA	TGTGCCACCTGGTCTCAGGGGACCTCTGGAAACACCATATATTTT	CATWSQGTSGNTIYF
TRBJ1-2	TRBV24-1	NA	NA	TGTGCCACCAGTCGGGCAGGGGAAGGCTACACCTTC	CATSRAGEGYTF
TRBJ2-7	TRBV9	NA	few	TGTGCCAGCAGCGTAACCAACACCGGGGAACAGTACTTC	CASSVTNTGEQYF
TRBJ2-2	TRBV24-1	NA	NA	TGTGCCACCCGCGGGACGACCTTCGGCGGGGAGCTGTTTTTT	CATRGTTFGGELFF
TRBJ2-1	TRBV10-2	TRBD2	NA	TGCGCCAGCAGTGAGTTGGGGAAGCGGGAGGACAATGAGCAGTTCTTC	CASSELGKREDNEQFF
TRBJ2-5	TRBV5-1	TRBD1	NA	TGCGCCAGCAGCTTGGGACAGGGTTTGGGTTCTGAGTACTTC	CASSLGQGLGSEYF
TRBJ1-5	TRBV19	NA	NA	TGTGCCAGTAGTAACAGGGTAAATCAGCCCCAGCATTTT	CASSNRVNQPQHF
TRBJ2-3	TRBV6-7	TRBD2	NA	TGTGCCAGCAGCCCGACTAGCGGGGGGGCAGATACGCAGTATTTT	CASSPTSGGADTQYF
TRBJ2-7	TRBV7-2	TRBD2	NA	TGTGCCAGCAGCAGGACTAGCGGGAACTTCTACGAGCAGTACTTC	CASSRTSGNFYEQYF
TRBJ2-7	TRBV21-1	NA	NA	TGTGCCAGCCCGGTCCTTCCCCCCAGAGGTCCGGAGCAGTACTTC	CASPVLPPRGPEQYF
TRBJ2-7	TRBV30	NA	once	TGTGCCTGGAGTTCAGGGGTGGTGGGGGAGCAGTACTTC	CAWSSGVVGEQYF
TRBJ1-2	TRBV19	NA	NA	TGTGCCAGTAGTATCCGACAGCTTACTAACTATGGCTACACCTTC	CASSIRQLTNYGYTF
TRBJ2-1	TRBV5-5	NA	NA	TGTGCCAGCAGCTTGGCAGCTGACGGCAGGGTAGAATACAATGAGCAGTTCTTC	CASSLAADGRVEYNEQFF
TRBJ2-7	TRBV30	NA	NA	TGTGCCTGGAGCGGACAGTTCTACGAGCAGTACTTC	CAWSGQFYEQYF